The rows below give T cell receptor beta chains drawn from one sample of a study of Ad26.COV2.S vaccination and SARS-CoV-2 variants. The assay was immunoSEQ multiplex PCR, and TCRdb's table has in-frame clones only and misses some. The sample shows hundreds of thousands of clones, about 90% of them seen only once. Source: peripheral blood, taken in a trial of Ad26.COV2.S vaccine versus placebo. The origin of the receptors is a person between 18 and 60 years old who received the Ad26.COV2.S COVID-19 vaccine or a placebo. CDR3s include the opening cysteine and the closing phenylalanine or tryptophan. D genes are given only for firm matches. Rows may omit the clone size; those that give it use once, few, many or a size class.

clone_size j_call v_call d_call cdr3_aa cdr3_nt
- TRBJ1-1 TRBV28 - CASRSYQLNTEAFF TGTGCCAGCAGATCCTATCAGTTGAACACTGAAGCTTTCTTT
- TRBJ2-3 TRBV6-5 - CATSWGYSDTQYF TGTGCCACCTCATGGGGCTATTCAGATACGCAGTATTTT
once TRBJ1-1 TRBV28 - CASSIVLTGYGEAFF TGTGCCAGCAGCATCGTACTTACAGGGTATGGTGAAGCTTTCTTT
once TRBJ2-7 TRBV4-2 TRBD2 CASSRLTSGEIYEQYF TGTGCCAGCAGCCGCCTGACTAGCGGAGAAATCTACGAGCAGTACTTC
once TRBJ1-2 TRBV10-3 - CAISDARTVGGYTF TGTGCCATCAGTGATGCTCGGACAGTCGGTGGCTACACCTTC
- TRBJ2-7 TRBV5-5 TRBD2 CASLPGLAGAQSSYEQYF TGTGCCAGCCTCCCTGGGCTAGCGGGGGCCCAGAGCTCCTACGAGCAGTACTTC
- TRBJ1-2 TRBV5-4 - CASSDSYGYTF TGTGCCAGCAGCGACAGCTATGGCTACACCTTC
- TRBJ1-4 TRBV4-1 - CASSQGGGLPKLFF TGCGCCAGCAGCCAAGGGGGAGGTCTTCCAAAACTGTTTTTT
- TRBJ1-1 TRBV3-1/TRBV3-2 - CASSQSNTEAFF TGTGCCAGCAGCCAATCGAACACTGAAGCTTTCTTT
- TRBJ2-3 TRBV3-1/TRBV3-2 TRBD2 CASSQEVAGGLTDTQYF TGTGCCAGCAGCCAAGAGGTAGCGGGGGGCCTCACAGATACGCAGTATTTT
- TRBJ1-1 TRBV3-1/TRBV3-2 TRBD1 CASSLGQGTTEAFF TGTGCCAGCAGCCTCGGACAGGGTACGACTGAAGCTTTCTTT
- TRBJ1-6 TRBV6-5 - CASSYSGSYNSPLHF TGTGCCAGCAGTTACTCGGGCAGTTATAATTCACCCCTCCACTTT
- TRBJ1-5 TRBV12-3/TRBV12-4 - CASSLRGDQPQHF TGTGCCAGCAGTTTAAGAGGGGATCAGCCCCAGCATTTT
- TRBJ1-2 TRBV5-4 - CASTPTGADGYTF TGTGCCAGCACCCCGACAGGAGCGGATGGCTACACCTTC
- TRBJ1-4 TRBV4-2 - CASSQDGGTNEKLFF TGTGCCAGCAGCCAAGATGGGGGGACTAATGAAAAACTGTTTTTT
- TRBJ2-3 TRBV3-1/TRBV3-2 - CASSQGDHYTDTQYF TGTGCCAGCAGCCAAGGAGACCACTACACAGATACGCAGTATTTT
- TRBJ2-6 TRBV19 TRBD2 CASTREGGSGANVLTF TGTGCCAGTACCCGGGAGGGGGGATCTGGGGCCAACGTCCTGACTTTC
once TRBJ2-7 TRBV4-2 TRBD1 CASSQDGGTGGREQYF TGTGCCAGCAGCCAAGATGGAGGGACAGGGGGGCGGGAGCAGTACTTC
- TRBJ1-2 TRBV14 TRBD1 CASSQTGDGYTF TGTGCCAGCAGCCAAACAGGGGATGGCTACACCTTC
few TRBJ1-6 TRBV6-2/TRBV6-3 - CASSLTASNSPLHF TGTGCCAGCAGCTTGACAGCTTCTAATTCACCCCTCCACTTT
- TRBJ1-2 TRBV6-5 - CASSPWDGEGGYTF TGTGCCAGCAGTCCTTGGGACGGAGAGGGAGGCTACACCTTC
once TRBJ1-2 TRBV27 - CASSLVRDSYYGYTF TGTGCCAGCAGTTTAGTTAGGGATTCATATTATGGCTACACCTTC
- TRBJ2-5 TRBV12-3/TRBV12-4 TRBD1 CASSPTGAETQYF TGTGCCAGCAGCCCGACAGGGGCCGAGACCCAGTACTTC
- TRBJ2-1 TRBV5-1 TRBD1 CASSSSGTGVSYNEQFF TGCGCCAGCAGCTCGTCCGGGACAGGGGTCTCCTACAATGAGCAGTTCTTC
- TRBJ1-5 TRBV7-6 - CASSLIRVRNKDGNQPQHF TGTGCCAGCAGCTTAATCAGGGTACGGAATAAGGACGGCAATCAGCCCCAGCATTTT
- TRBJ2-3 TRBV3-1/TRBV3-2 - CASSRQVSTDTQYF TGTGCCAGCAGCCGGCAGGTTAGCACAGATACGCAGTATTTT
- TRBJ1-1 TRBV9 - CASSPGPRMNTEAFF TGTGCCAGCAGCCCAGGACCGAGAATGAACACTGAAGCTTTCTTT
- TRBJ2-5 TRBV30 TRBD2 CAWSVGAGTKETQYF TGTGCCTGGAGTGTAGGCGCGGGGACTAAAGAGACCCAGTACTTC
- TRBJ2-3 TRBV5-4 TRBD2 CASSYGLGADTQYF TGTGCCAGCAGCTACGGACTAGGAGCAGATACGCAGTATTTT
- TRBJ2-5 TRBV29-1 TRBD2 CSVVPSGGEETQYF TGCAGCGTTGTTCCTAGCGGGGGGGAAGAGACCCAGTACTTC
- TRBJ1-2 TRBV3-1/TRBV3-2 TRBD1 CASSQEGQAGYTF TGTGCCAGCAGCCAAGAAGGACAGGCCGGCTACACCTTC
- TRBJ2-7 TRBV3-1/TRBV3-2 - CASSQEVPYEQYF TGTGCCAGCAGCCAAGAAGTTCCGTACGAGCAGTACTTC
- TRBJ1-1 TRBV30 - CAWTVVASGEAFF TGTGCCTGGACCGTAGTGGCGTCGGGTGAAGCTTTCTTT
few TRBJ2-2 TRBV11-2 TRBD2 CASRPGTSGGPGTGELFF TGTGCCAGCAGACCCGGGACTAGCGGGGGGCCGGGCACCGGGGAGCTGTTTTTT
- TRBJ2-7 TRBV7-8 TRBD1 CASSTRDRRDEQYF TGTGCCAGCAGCACCCGGGACAGGAGGGACGAGCAGTACTTC
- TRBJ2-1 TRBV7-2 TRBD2 CASSLRRGAGNEQFF TGTGCCAGCAGCTTAAGGCGGGGGGCGGGCAATGAGCAGTTCTTC
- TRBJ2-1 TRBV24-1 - CATRDAAWEQFF TGTGCCACCAGGGACGCAGCGTGGGAGCAGTTCTTC
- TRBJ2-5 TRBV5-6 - CASSSQETQYF TGTGCCAGCAGCTCCCAAGAGACCCAGTACTTC
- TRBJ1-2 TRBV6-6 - CASSYAGTAPRGYTF TGTGCCAGCAGTTACGCTGGGACCGCCCCGCGGGGCTACACCTTC
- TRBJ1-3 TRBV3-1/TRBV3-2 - CASSQAGGAGNTIYF TGTGCCAGCAGCCAAGCGGGGGGAGCTGGAAACACCATATATTTT
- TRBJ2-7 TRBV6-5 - CASRAIPASYEQYF TGTGCCAGCAGGGCCATACCCGCCTCCTACGAGCAGTACTTC
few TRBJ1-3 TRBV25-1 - CARAVNSGNTIYF TGTGCCAGAGCAGTTAACTCTGGAAACACCATATATTTT
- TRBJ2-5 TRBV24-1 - CATSQGGETQYF TGTGCCACTTCTCAGGGAGGAGAGACCCAGTACTTC
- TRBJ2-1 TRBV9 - CASSLNSTLATYNEQFF TGTGCCAGCAGCCTAAACTCCACCCTAGCAACCTACAATGAGCAGTTCTTC
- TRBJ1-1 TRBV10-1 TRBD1 CASRAGTEKTEAFF TGCGCCAGCAGGGCCGGGACAGAAAAAACTGAAGCTTTCTTT
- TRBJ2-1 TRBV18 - CASSRRDVPPYNEQFF TGTGCCAGCTCACGGAGAGACGTCCCCCCCTACAATGAGCAGTTCTTC
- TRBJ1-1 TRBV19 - CASSIGVAEAFF TGTGCCAGTAGTATAGGGGTGGCTGAAGCTTTCTTT
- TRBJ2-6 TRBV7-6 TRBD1 CASSLAGTGFQFGANVLTF TGTGCCAGCAGCTTAGCCGGGACAGGGTTTCAGTTTGGGGCCAACGTCCTGACTTTC
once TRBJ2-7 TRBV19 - CASSIRLRTDYEQYF TGTGCCAGTAGTATCCGGCTTAGGACAGATTACGAGCAGTACTTC
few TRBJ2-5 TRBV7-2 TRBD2 CASSSTGTSQETQYF TGTGCCAGCAGCTCCACCGGGACTAGCCAAGAGACCCAGTACTTC
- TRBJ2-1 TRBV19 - CASTEGGLARSEQFF TGTGCCAGTACTGAAGGGGGCCTAGCGCGGAGTGAGCAGTTCTTC
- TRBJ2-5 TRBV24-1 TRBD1 CATSASGTGKETQYF TGTGCCACCAGTGCTTCCGGGACAGGGAAAGAGACCCAGTACTTC
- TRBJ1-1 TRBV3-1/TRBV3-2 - CASSQAFGQKNTEAFF TGTGCCAGCAGCCAAGCCTTCGGGCAGAAGAACACTGAAGCTTTCTTT
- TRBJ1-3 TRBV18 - CASSPFDSSGNTIYF TGTGCCAGCTCACCCTTTGACAGCTCTGGAAACACCATATATTTT
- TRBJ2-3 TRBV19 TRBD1 CASSLGQGSTDTQYF TGTGCCAGTAGTCTCGGACAGGGGAGCACAGATACGCAGTATTTT